This T cell receptor (beta chain) is drawn from a study of T cell responses to AZD1222 COVID-19 vaccine. Study results and limitations: Of the AZD1222 recipients, only 5 or 6 were seropositive at baseline. The span of vaccine-associated CD4 TCRs extended across spike, with dominance at 160-218 and 743-854. With two AZD1222 doses given, Spike-specific TCR breadth and depth both rose. Donor demographics were predominantly white British with a female majority; clonal diversity may be underestimated.

Notes on this clone: Its antigen remains unidentified.

Libraries were prepared by immunoSEQ multiplex PCR; TCRdb keeps only in-frame clonotypes and omits some of them. This sample has 120,000 or so clones, with about 89% found just once. Germline V gene sequence: CDR1 SGHNT, CDR2 YENEEA. Losses at the gene ends were 5 bases for V and 5 bases for J; bases not matched to a gene: 11. The CDR3 runs to 15 residues. This receptor was obtained from an adult in good health. This chain joins TRBV11-3 and TRBJ2-7, with 8 positions matching TRBD2. Sequencing was performed on peripheral blood, taken on day 0 of MenACWY control vaccination. The chain's CDR3 is CASSPRLARIHEQYF. CDR3 DNA sequence: TGTGCCAGCAGCCCTAGACTAGCGCGTATACACGAGCAGTACTTC.